Listed here are 23 T cell receptor beta chains from one sample, sequenced in a study of T cell changes during pregnancy in multiple sclerosis. Libraries were prepared by immunoSEQ multiplex PCR; TCRdb keeps only in-frame clonotypes and omits some of them. The table has fewer than 85,000 clones, approximately 90% seen once. The sequencing here drew on peripheral blood, taken in the first trimester of pregnancy. The receptors here all came from a female donor in good health, enrolled as a control in a pregnancy study.

This clone was counted only a few times. V usage is TRBV30 and J usage is TRBJ1-1; D might be TRBD1 (6 bases). CDR3 size: 12 residues. Trimming removed 0 bases at V and 5 bases at J, with 7 bases between. Germline CDR1 GTSNPN, CDR2 SVGIG (reference sequence). This chain's CDR3 is CAWSVDRTEAFF. The DNA of the CDR3 is TGTGCCTGGAGTGTAGACAGGACTGAAGCTTTCTTT.

The V call is TRBV4-2, the J call TRBJ1-2; 7 bases are a match to TRBD1. V shed 2 bases and J 0 bases; nucleotides not matched to a gene: 12. Germline V lookup: CDR1 LGHNA, CDR2 YNFKEQ. The CDR3 is made up of 18 amino acids. Written as DNA, the CDR3 is TGTGCCAGCAGCCAACAACAGGGGCCCCGACCTTCTAACTATGGCTACACCTTC. Residues: CASSQQQGPRPSNYGYTF.

The chain uses TRBV6-5 and TRBJ2-1, with D perhaps matching TRBD2 (5 bases). This CDR3 contains 12 residues. V was pared by 2 bases and J by 9 bases, with 8 bases between. The germline V gene has CDR1 MNHEY and CDR2 SVGAGI. Written as DNA, the CDR3 is TGTGCCAGCAGTTACGGAGGTATTGAGCAGTTCTTC. Protein sequence: CASSYGGIEQFF.

CDR3 sequence (DNA): TGTGCCAGCCGCATGGGGACAGCGTTCTATGGCTACACCTTC. This gives the protein CASRMGTAFYGYTF. The chain links TRBV6-1 to TRBJ1-2; TRBD1 agrees at 7 bases. V was pared by 8 bases and J by 4 bases, with 10 bases of the junction left unmatched. The V gene's germline CDR1 is MNHNS and CDR2 SASEGT. The CDR3 is 14 amino acids.

The V call is TRBV29-1, the J call TRBJ1-1, with a possible D match to TRBD1 (6 bases). Trimming left V 7 bases short and J 1 base short, with 13 bases between. CDR3 size: 13 residues. The V gene's germline CDR1 is SQVTM and CDR2 ANQGSEA. The CDR3 DNA reads TGCAGCGGGCGGACAGACGGGAACACTGAAGCTTTCTTT. As protein: CSGRTDGNTEAFF.

The rearrangement joins TRBV2 to TRBJ1-4; possibly TRBD1 for D (5 bases). The CDR3 consists of 13 residues. The germline V gene encodes CDR1 SNHLY and CDR2 FYNNEI. The V end was cut by 6 bases, the J end by 8 bases, with 13 bases between. This CDR3 reads CASSGGPGEKLFF. CDR3 DNA: TGTGCCAGCAGCGGGGGACCAGGGGAAAAACTGTTTTTT. The variable domain in full, completed from reference TRBV2 and TRBJ1-4, reads EPEVTQTPSHQVTQMGQEVILRCVPISNHLYFYWYRQILGQKVEFLVSFYNNEISEKSEIFDDQFSVERPDGSNFTLKIRSTKLEDSAMYFCASSGGPGEKLFFGSGTQLSVL.

The CDR3 sequence is CASSHNPGWGSGSNEQFF. In DNA form, the CDR3 reads TGCGCCAGCAGCCACAACCCCGGTTGGGGTAGCGGGAGCAATGAGCAGTTCTTC. The chain combines TRBV4-1 with TRBJ2-1; 9 bases agree with TRBD2. This CDR3 is built from 18 residues. V shed 3 bases, J shed 6 bases, and the junction held 15 bases outside the gene matches. Looked up from germline, CDR1 is MGHRA and CDR2 is YSYEKL.

DNA for the CDR3: TGTGCCAGCAGCCCAGGGCCGGGGACAGAATCTAGCACAGATACGCAGTATTTT. This translates into CASSPGPGTESSTDTQYF. The V and J genes are TRBV11-2 and TRBJ2-3; 7 bases map to TRBD1. Trimming took 5 bases from V and 0 from J; bases not matched to a gene: 14. The CDR3 covers 18 residues. CDR1 and CDR2 (germline): SGHAT, FQNNGV.

The V gene is TRBV18, the J gene TRBJ2-3; TRBD1 matches 8 bases. The CDR3 is 16 amino acids. V shed 6 bases, J shed 1 base, and the junction held 9 bases outside the gene matches. The V gene's germline CDR1 is KGHSH and CDR2 LQKENI. As DNA, the CDR3 is TGTGCCAGCTCTCAACTAGGGACAGGAGGCACAGATACGCAGTATTTT. The encoded protein is CASSQLGTGGTDTQYF.

The table lists this clone with a count of one. The chain has TRBV28 and TRBJ2-1; 7 bases fit TRBD1. The trim removed 6 bases at V and 3 bases at J, leaving 2 bases unmatched. Germline CDR1 is MDHEN and CDR2 is SYDVKM. The CDR3 totals 13 residues. Here the CDR3 reads CASSGQDYNEQFF. As DNA, the CDR3 is TGTGCCAGCAGCGGACAGGACTACAATGAGCAGTTCTTC. Based on the CDR3 plus reference TRBV28 and TRBJ2-1, the full variable domain is DVKVTQSSRYLVKRTGEKVFLECVQDMDHENMFWYRQDPGLGLRLIYFSYDVKMKEKGDIPEGYSVSREKKERFSLILESASTNQTSMYLCASSGQDYNEQFFGPGTRLTVL.

This chain joins TRBV28 and TRBJ2-7; no reliable D call. This CDR3 is built from 15 residues. Germline V CDR1 and CDR2: MDHEN, SYDVKM. V lost 7 bases, J lost 0 bases, and 16 bases lay in between. CDR3 amino acids: CASKLHGSTSYEQYF. The CDR3 nucleotides are TGTGCCAGCAAGCTTCACGGGTCGACCTCCTACGAGCAGTACTTC.

The rearrangement uses TRBV27 and TRBJ2-7, with 9 nucleotides matching TRBD2. V was clipped by 0 bases and J by 2 bases; unmatched bases: 2. This CDR3 comprises 15 residues. Germline V gene data show CDR1 as MNHEY and CDR2 as SMNVEV (reference sequence). Here the CDR3 DNA reads TGTGCCAGCAGTTTATCGGTAGCGGGAGCCTACGAGCAGTACTTC. Translating gives CASSLSVAGAYEQYF.

This clone was counted a single time. V and J are TRBV6-1 and TRBJ2-2; TRBD1 aligns across 10 bases. The J segment lost 6 bases and the V segment lost 4 bases, leaving 2 bases of the junction unmatched. Germline V gives CDR1 MNHNS, CDR2 SASEGT. The CDR3 is made up of 14 amino acids. The CDR3 is CASSGQGAPGELFF. CDR3 in DNA: TGTGCCAGCAGTGGACAGGGGGCTCCCGGGGAGCTGTTTTTT.

This clone was seen only once. The rearrangement uses TRBV18 and TRBJ1-5; TRBD1 matches at 9 bases. This CDR3 is 15 amino acids long. The V and J ends lost 6 bases and 4 bases, in that order; junction bases with no gene match: 7. Germline CDR1 is KGHSH and CDR2 is LQKENI. This CDR3 is CASSLGTGLNQPQHF. The CDR3 nucleotides read TGTGCCAGCTCGCTAGGGACAGGGCTAAATCAGCCCCAGCATTTT.

The V and J genes are TRBV9 and TRBJ2-3; 9 positions match TRBD1. The CDR3 is 16 amino acids. The germline gives CDR1 SGDLS, CDR2 YYNGEE. After removal of 1 base from V and 8 bases from J, the junction contained 11 bases not matched to a gene. For the CDR3, the DNA is TGTGCCAGCAGCGTAACCACCGGGACAGGGTTTGGTACGCAGTATTTT. Its translation is CASSVTTGTGFGTQYF.

This chain uses TRBV29-1 with TRBJ1-1, with a weak D call TRBD1 (5 bases). Germline CDR1 is SQVTM and CDR2 is ANQGSEA. The CDR3 consists of 13 residues. V was shortened by 7 bases and J by 4 bases, with 16 bases between the two germline ends. CDR3 loop: CSAGRAGITEAFF. DNA for the CDR3: TGCAGCGCCGGGAGGGCAGGGATCACTGAAGCTTTCTTT.

The chain uses TRBV10-3 and TRBJ2-1, with 10 bases identical to TRBD2. The V gene's germline CDR1 is ENHRY and CDR2 SYGVKD. The CDR3 has 13 residues. The ends lost 8 bases at V and 10 bases at J; junction bases unmatched: 8. This chain's CDR3 is CAIVPSGGGEQFF. CDR3 coding DNA: TGTGCCATCGTCCCTAGCGGGGGTGGCGAGCAGTTCTTC.

Here the CDR3 DNA reads TGTGCCAGCAGCAAAGTTGGGGCAGGGCCCGATTACGAGCAGTACTTC. This gives the protein CASSKVGAGPDYEQYF. The chain recombines TRBV21-1 with TRBJ2-7; the table's D call of TRBD1 was not tested on the DNA. TRBV21-1 is tagged as a pseudogene. The CDR3 runs 16 residues.

The CDR3 sequence: CASSFSSSGSYGEQYF. CDR3 DNA sequence: TGTGCCAGCAGTTTTTCTTCTAGCGGGAGCTATGGCGAGCAGTACTTC. The genes are TRBV28 and TRBJ2-7; TRBD2 matches 10 bases. CDR1 is MDHEN, CDR2 SYDVKM, per germline. The ends lost 3 bases at V and 6 bases at J; junction bases unmatched: 11. The CDR3 loop spans 16 amino acids.

The chain employs TRBV11-2 and TRBJ2-7, with D hard to call. Between the trimmed V and J ends, which lost 8 bases and 2 bases, there was a span of 4 bases. Per the germline V gene, CDR1 is SGHAT and CDR2 is FQNNGV. The CDR3 covers 10 residues. Written as DNA, the CDR3 is TGTGCCAGCTCAACCTACGAGCAGTACTTC. Amino acid sequence: CASSTYEQYF.

The chain couples TRBV7-2 to TRBJ1-4, with D unclear. The CDR3 consists of 15 residues. V dropped 1 base and J dropped 3 bases, with 9 bases sitting between them. Germline-derived CDR1 and CDR2 are SGHTA and FQGNSA. In DNA form, the CDR3 reads TGTGCCAGCAGCTTAGAGCGGGTGGCTAATGAAAAACTGTTTTTT. Residues: CASSLERVANEKLFF. The whole variable domain, remainder taken from reference TRBV7-2 and TRBJ1-4, is GAGVSQSPSNKVTEKGKDVELRCDPISGHTALYWYRQSLGQGLEFLIYFQGNSAPDKSGLPSDRFSAERTGGSVSTLTIQRTQQEDSAVYLCASSLERVANEKLFFGSGTQLSVL.

The chain combines TRBV19 with TRBJ2-1, with D perhaps TRBD1 (5 bases). Between the trimmed V and J ends, which lost 6 bases and 5 bases, there was a span of 17 bases. The CDR3 is 15 amino acids. CDR1 is LNHDA, CDR2 SQIVND, per germline (reference sequence). CDR3 DNA sequence: TGTGCCAGTAGCCCCAAGGAGACAGTCGACAATGAGCAGTTCTTC. It encodes CASSPKETVDNEQFF.

In nucleotides, the CDR3 is TGTGCCAGCAGTGATGAGAGCTCTGGGGCCAACGTCCTGACTTTC. This translates into CASSDESSGANVLTF. The chain joins TRBV6-1 to TRBJ2-6; D ambiguous. CDR1 and CDR2 from the germline V gene are MNHNS and SASEGT. The CDR3 sequence is 15 residues long. V dropped 3 bases and J dropped 0 bases, with 6 bases sitting between them.